This T cell receptor (beta chain) came from a study of cytomegalovirus exposure and HLA in healthy donors. Looking at the study overall: An early release of data contained 80 million to 85 million unique TCRs, which came from HLA-typed donors. The study's findings and limits: The classifier, whose performance was assessed in both the original and validation cohorts, reportedly diagnosed cytomegalovirus status with high specificity and sensitivity.

With regard to this clone: The antigen remains undetermined.

The PCR was carried out with 60 Vbeta primers and 13 Jbeta primers. Method: immunoSEQ multiplex PCR; TCRdb's copy keeps in-frame clones and lacks some. The record lists roughly 84,000 clones, of which the ten most abundant hold about 0.6%. The CDR3 spans 14 residues. Trimming took off 7 bases at V and 3 bases at J, with 16 bases between the two ends. Germline V gene sequence: CDR1 SQVTM, CDR2 ANQGSEA. The chain uses TRBV29-1 and TRBJ2-1, with a tentative D call TRBD1 (5 bases). The receptor comes from a man over 45 in good health and CMV-seronegative. Sequencing used PBMCs. The chain's CDR3 is CSAAFRVDYNEQFF. In nucleotides, the CDR3 is TGCAGCGCCGCCTTCAGGGTAGACTACAATGAGCAGTTCTTC.